This T cell receptor beta chain was found in a study of blood T cell repertoires in COVID-19. On the study more broadly: From the United States, Italy and Spain came samples of acute and convalescent COVID-19. T cells, B-cell-depleted T cells, or PBMCs provided the cDNA or gDNA that served as material.

Methods used by the authors: By means of reference gene primer amplification, nucleated cell counts were estimated. This table comes from immunoSEQ multiplex PCR, and its TCRdb copy is limited to in-frame clones, with some not included. That table supplies the V and J calls and clone size; D and trimming were determined from the DNA. This sample has 160,000 or so clones, with 90% to 95% found just once. Followed over time, Seattle patients had been enrolled while infection was active. The CDR3 has 14 residues. Per the germline V gene, CDR1 is LNHDA and CDR2 is SQIVND (reference sequence). V lost 5 bases and J lost 7, with 15 bases in between.

The gene calls are TRBV19 and TRBJ2-1; possibly TRBD2 for D (6 bases). The TCR was taken from a woman between 55 and 75 years old with COVID-19, enrolled during active disease. Material: peripheral blood. CDR3: CASSSRKGRNEQFF. The CDR3 DNA is TGTGCCAGTAGTTCAAGAAAGGGGAGGAATGAGCAGTTCTTC.